One sample yielded the 20 T cell receptor beta chains listed below, sequenced in a study of blood T cell repertoires in COVID-19. Method: immunoSEQ multiplex PCR; TCRdb's copy keeps in-frame clones and lacks some. The sample contains some 260,000 clones, about 85% of which appear only once. Input material: peripheral blood. The receptor source for this set is a man in his late teens or twenties with active or convalescent COVID-19.

V usage is TRBV29-1 and J usage is TRBJ1-1; D gene unclear. CDR3 size: 14 residues. The V end lost 4 bases, the J end lost 4 bases, and 16 bases lay between the germline ends. Germline V gene data show CDR1 as SQVTM and CDR2 as ANQGSEA. The CDR3 sequence: CSVARTHGATEAFF. The CDR3 DNA reads as TGCAGCGTTGCCCGCACACATGGAGCCACTGAAGCTTTCTTT.

The V and J genes are TRBV18 and TRBJ1-1; D is perhaps TRBD1 (6 bases). Germline V gene lookup returns CDR1 KGHSH and CDR2 LQKENI. CDR3 length equals 14 residues. The V gene lost 3 bases and the J gene lost 3 bases, with 11 bases spanning the gap. The CDR3 DNA reads TGTGCCAGCTCACCCCGGGAGGGGGACACTGAAGCTTTCTTT. Residues: CASSPREGDTEAFF.

This chain uses TRBV6-1 with TRBJ1-2; 9 bases fit TRBD1. Germline V CDR1 and CDR2: MNHNS, SASEGT. This CDR3 comprises 15 residues. Trimming removed 3 bases from V and 0 bases from J; junction bases left unmatched: 2. The CDR3 DNA reads TGTGCCAGCAGTGAGTGGGACAGGGCTAACTATGGCTACACCTTC. It specifies CASSEWDRANYGYTF.

The V gene is TRBV5-1, the J gene TRBJ2-4; D is uncertain. The CDR3 is 14 residues long. CDR1 is SGHRS, CDR2 YFSETQ, per germline. Trimming stripped 1 base from V and 1 base from J, with 6 bases between. The chain's CDR3 is CASSLSGAKNIQYF. The CDR3 nucleotides are TGCGCCAGCAGCTTGTCCGGGGCCAAAAACATTCAGTACTTC. The full variable domain, completed using reference TRBV5-1 and TRBJ2-4, is KAGVTQTPRYLIKTRGQQVTLSCSPISGHRSVSWYQQTPGQGLQFLFEYFSETQRNKGNFPGRFSGRQFSNSRSEMNVSTLELGDSALYLCASSLSGAKNIQYFGAGTRLSVL.

The rearrangement joins TRBV7-2 to TRBJ1-4, with D hard to call. Germline loops: CDR1 SGHTA, CDR2 FQGNSA. Trimming stripped 7 bases from V and 1 base from J, with 7 bases between. The CDR3 loop spans 13 amino acids. CDR3 residues: CASNRGTNEKLFF. The CDR3 DNA reads as TGTGCCAGCAACCGGGGAACTAATGAAAAACTGTTTTTT.

This chain links TRBV6-1 with TRBJ1-4, with 9 bases identical to TRBD1. V was clipped by 2 bases and J by 7 bases; unmatched bases: 8. There are 16 residues in the CDR3. Germline CDR1 is MNHNS and CDR2 is SASEGT. CDR3 in DNA: TGTGCCAGCAGTGAAATGGGGGACAGGGCGGGTGAAAAACTGTTTTTT. It codes for CASSEMGDRAGEKLFF.

The gene calls are TRBV6-2 or TRBV6-3 and TRBJ1-5; D possibly corresponds to TRBD1 (6 bases). The CDR3 is 16 residues long. CDR1 is MNHEY, CDR2 SVGEGT, per germline. Trimming left V 4 bases short and J 1 base short, with 14 bases between. CDR3 residues: CASSFGITGSNQPQHF. CDR3 nucleotide sequence: TGTGCCAGCAGTTTCGGTATTACAGGGAGCAATCAGCCCCAGCATTTT.

The rearrangement joins TRBV5-1 to TRBJ2-7; 7 bases agree with TRBD1. The CDR3 has 14 residues. Germline CDR1 and CDR2: SGHRS and YFSETQ. V lost 2 bases, J lost 6 bases, and 8 bases stayed unmatched. The CDR3 DNA reads TGCGCCAGCAGCTTCGGGACAGCCAGTGTCGAGCAGTACTTC. The encoded protein is CASSFGTASVEQYF. Variable domain in full (rest from reference TRBV5-1 and TRBJ2-7): KAGVTQTPRYLIKTRGQQVTLSCSPISGHRSVSWYQQTPGQGLQFLFEYFSETQRNKGNFPGRFSGRQFSNSRSEMNVSTLELGDSALYLCASSFGTASVEQYFGPGTRLTVT.

The chain joins TRBV6-5 to TRBJ2-1; 7 bases agree with TRBD1. Germline values: CDR1 MNHEY, CDR2 SVGAGI. V was pared by 4 bases and J by 2 bases, with 2 bases of the junction left unmatched. The CDR3 has 14 amino acids. The DNA for the CDR3 is TGTGCCAGCAGTTTGACAGGGACCTACAATGAGCAGTTCTTC. It encodes CASSLTGTYNEQFF.

This rearrangement joins TRBV5-6 to TRBJ2-7; D is perhaps TRBD1 (6 bases). Germline loops: CDR1 SGHDT, CDR2 YYEEEE. The CDR3 sequence is 17 residues long. Trimming left V 4 bases short and J 0 bases short, with 20 bases between. The CDR3 nucleotides are TGTGCCAGCAGCCGCCTCGGACCGGGACAAACCTCCTACGAGCAGTACTTC. Translated, it gives CASSRLGPGQTSYEQYF. Variable domain in full (rest from reference TRBV5-6 and TRBJ2-7): DAGVTQSPTHLIKTRGQQVTLRCSPKSGHDTVSWYQQALGQGPQFIFQYYEEEERQRGNFPDRFSGHQFPNYSSELNVNALLLGDSALYLCASSRLGPGQTSYEQYFGPGTRLTVT.

The chain joins TRBV11-2 to TRBJ1-4; 7 bases line up with TRBD1. Germline V gene sequence: CDR1 SGHAT, CDR2 FQNNGV. CDR3 length: 15 residues. The junction had 5 bases not matched to a gene; V was cut back by 0 bases and J by 7 bases. This chain's CDR3 is CASSLDRTGGEKLFF. CDR3 DNA sequence: TGTGCCAGCAGCTTAGACCGGACAGGAGGTGAAAAACTGTTTTTT.

The chain joins TRBV20-1 to TRBJ2-7, with D possibly being TRBD2 (7 bases). The CDR3 is 11 residues long. From germline, CDR1 is DFQATT and CDR2 SNEGSKA (reference sequence). V gave up 5 bases and J gave up 6 bases, with 11 bases separating them. Here the CDR3 reads CSAGGGLEQYF. CDR3 nucleotide sequence: TGCAGTGCTGGGGGGGGGCTCGAGCAGTACTTC.

This clone has more than one count but fewer than ten. The gene calls are TRBV9 and TRBJ1-2, with no clear D. Between the trimmed V and J ends, which lost 3 bases and 6 bases, there was a span of 12 bases. The CDR3 sequence is 13 residues long. CDR1 SGDLS and CDR2 YYNGEE come from the germline V gene. The CDR3 loop is CASSAGVGDGYTF. DNA of the CDR3: TGTGCCAGCAGCGCCGGAGTGGGTGATGGCTACACCTTC.

The chain combines TRBV24-1 with TRBJ2-7; 7 nucleotides match TRBD2. CDR3 length equals 14 residues. Germline CDR1 reads KGHDR; CDR2 reads SFDVKD. V shed 10 bases and J 0 bases; nucleotides not matched to a gene: 8. CDR3 DNA: TGTGCCACGAGGGGAGGGGCCCCCTCCTACGAGCAGTACTTC. Its protein product is CATRGGAPSYEQYF.

The J gene is TRBJ1-6, the V gene TRBV5-1; TRBD1 might be the D (5 bases). The V and J ends lost 0 bases and 7 bases respectively, with 11 bases between them. The length of the CDR3 is 15 residues. The germline V gene has CDR1 SGHRS and CDR2 YFSETQ. The CDR3 here is CASSLETAGNSPLHF. Written as DNA, the CDR3 is TGCGCCAGCAGCTTGGAGACAGCCGGAAATTCACCCCTCCACTTT.

J is TRBJ2-7 and V is TRBV18; the match to TRBD2 covers 14 bases. Germline assignment: CDR1 KGHSH and CDR2 LQKENI. With V trimmed by 4 bases and J by 3 bases, 2 bases remained unmatched. CDR3 size: 15 residues. CDR3 sequence: CASSQGTSGSYEQYF. CDR3 sequence (DNA): TGTGCCAGCTCACAAGGGACTAGCGGGAGCTACGAGCAGTACTTC. The full variable domain, in which reference TRBV18 and TRBJ2-7 provide the parts outside the CDR3, is NAGVMQNPRHLVRRRGQEARLRCSPMKGHSHVYWYRQLPEEGLKFMVYLQKENIIDESGMPKERFSAEFPKEGPSILRIQQVVRGDSAAYFCASSQGTSGSYEQYFGPGTRLTVT.

This sequence joins TRBV4-1 and TRBJ2-1; 8 nucleotides align to TRBD2. J gave up 2 bases and V 1 base, and 7 bases lay outside the gene matches. CDR1 and CDR2 (germline): MGHRA, YSYEKL. This CDR3 has 17 amino acids. The CDR3 protein is CASSQVDLGLAYNEQFF. CDR3 sequence (DNA): TGCGCCAGCAGCCAAGTAGACTTGGGACTAGCCTACAATGAGCAGTTCTTC.

The chain employs TRBV24-1 and TRBJ1-5, with D perhaps TRBD1 (5 bases). CDR3 size: 15 residues. Between the trimmed V and J ends, which lost 9 bases and 1 base, there was a span of 15 bases. Germline assignment: CDR1 KGHDR and CDR2 SFDVKD. The CDR3 coding sequence is TGTGCCACCGGCCAGGGAACCTGGAGCAATCAGCCCCAGCATTTT. It encodes CATGQGTWSNQPQHF.

V is TRBV21-1 and J is TRBJ1-3; TRBD1 was called by the table and not checked on the DNA. TRBV21-1 is reported as a pseudogene. CDR3 length equals 14 residues. This chain's CDR3 is CASSKTRSGNTIYF. DNA for the CDR3: TGTGCCAGCAGCAAAACACGCTCTGGAAACACCATATATTTT.

The chain employs TRBV29-1 and TRBJ2-3; possible D gene TRBD2, 6 bases. V was pared by 2 bases and J by 2 bases, with 14 bases between. Germline V gene sequence: CDR1 SQVTM, CDR2 ANQGSEA. The CDR3 covers 15 residues. The CDR3 nucleotides read TGCAGCGTTGAAAGGGACTCCACACCCACAGATACGCAGTATTTT. Protein sequence: CSVERDSTPTDTQYF.